Listed here are 19 T cell receptor beta chains from one sample, sequenced in a study of blood T cell repertoires in COVID-19. Using immunoSEQ multiplex PCR, the repertoire was profiled, and TCRdb retains in-frame clones only, with some absent. The sample carries 12,000 to 15,000 clones, around nine tenths recorded once. The sequencing sample was made of peripheral blood. The receptors shown here come from a human donor in a cohort sampled during active COVID-19.

This clone was picked up a small number of times. This rearrangement joins TRBV9 to TRBJ2-7, with 7 bases that match TRBD1. From germline, CDR1 is SGDLS and CDR2 YYNGEE. With V trimmed by 0 bases and J by 5 bases, 8 bases remained unmatched. This CDR3 region has 15 residues. The CDR3 region is CASSVEGQVLDEQYF. In nucleotides, the CDR3 is TGTGCCAGCAGCGTAGAAGGACAGGTCCTGGACGAGCAGTACTTC.

The chain recombines TRBV5-4 with TRBJ2-1; TRBD1 might be the D (6 bases). CDR1 is SGHNT and CDR2 is YYREEE in the germline V gene (reference sequence). There are 16 residues in the CDR3. Trimming pared 0 bases from V and 0 bases from J, leaving 10 bases between. The CDR3 bases are TGTGCCAGCAGCTTGGGCCCGGACAGCTCCTACAATGAGCAGTTCTTC. Its protein is CASSLGPDSSYNEQFF.

The CDR3 reads CAISEDSTGELFF. In DNA form, the CDR3 reads TGTGCCATCAGTGAGGATAGCACCGGGGAGCTGTTTTTT. The rearrangement uses TRBV10-3 and TRBJ2-2, with D unresolved. V dropped 2 bases and J dropped 4 bases, with 5 bases sitting between them. Germline V CDR1 and CDR2: ENHRY, SYGVKD. There are 13 residues in the CDR3.

This rearrangement joins TRBV9 to TRBJ1-1, with no clear D. This CDR3 region has 15 residues. The V end was cut by 0 bases, the J end by 3 bases, with 12 bases between. The germline V gene encodes CDR1 SGDLS and CDR2 YYNGEE. The CDR3 protein is CASSVEQPKDTEAFF. Written as DNA, the CDR3 is TGTGCCAGCAGCGTAGAACAGCCTAAGGACACTGAAGCTTTCTTT.

This clone was found once. This sequence joins TRBV3-1 (or the pseudogene TRBV3-2) and TRBJ2-5; tentative D call: TRBD1 (5 bases). The V and J ends lost 1 base and 5 bases respectively, with 11 bases between them. Germline-derived CDR1 and CDR2 are LGHDT and YNNKEL (reference sequence). CDR3 length: 14 amino acids. The chain's CDR3 is CASSQGAGIETQYF. The CDR3 DNA follows: TGTGCCAGCAGCCAAGGGGCAGGGATTGAGACCCAGTACTTC.

The chain employs TRBV29-1 and TRBJ2-1; 11 bases match TRBD2. There are 14 residues in the CDR3. V shed 4 bases and J 7 bases; nucleotides not matched to a gene: 6. Per germline, CDR1 SQVTM and CDR2 ANQGSEA. As DNA, the CDR3 is TGCAGCGTTGTTATAGCGGGAGGGGTTAATGAGCAGTTCTTC. Translation: CSVVIAGGVNEQFF.

The chain couples TRBV27 to TRBJ2-7, with D uncertain. V was clipped by 3 bases and J by 6 bases, with 15 bases between them. The CDR3 has 14 residues. The germline V gene has CDR1 MNHEY and CDR2 SMNVEV (reference sequence). CDR3 in DNA: TGTGCCAGCAGTTTCAACTACATTAAAGGCGAGCAGTACTTC. Translating it yields CASSFNYIKGEQYF.

The J gene is TRBJ2-3, the V gene TRBV29-1; the match to TRBD1 covers 8 bases. The V gene's germline CDR1 is SQVTM and CDR2 ANQGSEA. The trim removed 6 bases at V and 4 bases at J, leaving 9 bases unmatched. The CDR3 is made up of 14 amino acids. The CDR3 region is CSVHDQGAADTQYF. The CDR3 coding sequence is TGCAGCGTACACGACCAGGGGGCTGCAGATACGCAGTATTTT.

This chain uses TRBV9 with TRBJ1-5; 8 positions agree with TRBD1. The V gene end was trimmed by 3 bases and the J gene end by 4 bases; junction bases not matched to a gene: 3. CDR3 length: 14 residues. In germline, CDR1 is SGDLS, CDR2 YYNGEE. The CDR3 here is CASSGGQDNQPQHF. CDR3 nucleotides: TGTGCCAGCAGCGGGGGACAGGATAATCAGCCCCAGCATTTT.

The V gene is TRBV6-4, the J gene TRBJ1-6, with D hard to call. Trimming shortened V by 6 bases and J by 2 bases, and 11 bases separated the two germline ends. This CDR3 has 15 residues. Germline V gene lookup returns CDR1 MRHNA and CDR2 SNTAGT. The CDR3 sequence: CASRALDTYNSPLHF. CDR3 DNA: TGTGCCAGCAGGGCGTTAGACACCTATAATTCACCCCTCCACTTT.

The rearrangement joins TRBV4-3 to TRBJ2-1, with 11 bases matching TRBD2. Germline V gene lookup returns CDR1 LGHNA and CDR2 YSLEER. CDR3 length: 17 amino acids. V lost 0 bases, J lost 8 bases, and 9 bases stayed unmatched. CDR3 protein: CASSQDGVLAGDYEQFF. The CDR3 bases are TGCGCCAGCAGCCAAGATGGGGTACTAGCGGGAGACTATGAGCAGTTCTTC.

This chain joins TRBV28 and TRBJ2-7; the match to TRBD2 covers 8 bases. The CDR3 runs 18 residues. Germline V CDR1 and CDR2: MDHEN, SYDVKM. V gave up 5 bases and J gave up 6 bases; unmatched junction bases: 21. CDR3 sequence: CASSPSPGLGTGLLEQYF. The CDR3 DNA reads TGTGCCAGCAGTCCATCCCCGGGACTAGGTACGGGGTTGCTCGAGCAGTACTTC. Based on the CDR3 plus reference TRBV28 and TRBJ2-7, the full variable domain is DVKVTQSSRYLVKRTGEKVFLECVQDMDHENMFWYRQDPGLGLRLIYFSYDVKMKEKGDIPEGYSVSREKKERFSLILESASTNQTSMYLCASSPSPGLGTGLLEQYFGPGTRLTVT.

The chain recombines TRBV5-8 with TRBJ1-1; D possibly corresponds to TRBD1 (5 bases). The CDR3 spans 14 residues. Germline assignment: CDR1 SGHTS and CDR2 YDEGEE. V lost 2 bases, J lost 1 base, and 9 bases lay in between. The CDR3 coding sequence is TGTGCCAGCAGCTTCCAGGGATCGAACACTGAAGCTTTCTTT. It codes for CASSFQGSNTEAFF.

The genes are TRBV7-9 and TRBJ2-3, with D perhaps matching TRBD1 (5 bases). This CDR3 has 15 amino acids. V lost 5 bases and J 3 bases, leaving 15 bases between the germline ends. Germline V gene lookup returns CDR1 SEHNR and CDR2 FQNEAQ (reference sequence). DNA for the CDR3: TGTGCCAGCAGCCTTCCGGTGGGGCGGACAGATACGCAGTATTTT. Encoded protein: CASSLPVGRTDTQYF. Drawing the rest from reference TRBV7-9 and TRBJ2-3, the complete variable domain is DTGVSQNPRHKITKRGQNVTFRCDPISEHNRLYWYRQTLGQGPEFLTYFQNEAQLEKSRLLSDRFSAERPKGSFSTLEIQRTEQGDSAMYLCASSLPVGRTDTQYFGPGTRLTVL.

The chain carries TRBV6-5 and TRBJ2-7; D may be TRBD1 (5 bases). Germline CDR1 and CDR2: MNHEY and SVGAGI. With 2 bases removed from V and 2 bases from J, the gap between germline ends came to 13 bases. CDR3 length: 15 amino acids. As DNA, the CDR3 is TGTGCCAGCAGTTACGTCCCAGGGCCTACCTACGAGCAGTACTTC. Encoded protein: CASSYVPGPTYEQYF.

The chain joins TRBV7-9 to TRBJ2-3, with a tentative D call TRBD2 (6 bases). This CDR3 is 16 amino acids long. The V end was cut by 0 bases, the J end by 3 bases, with 13 bases between. Germline CDR1 reads SEHNR; CDR2 reads FQNEAQ (reference sequence). The CDR3 DNA reads as TGTGCCAGCAGCTTAGCGGTGGGGGGAAGGACAGATACGCAGTATTTT. Encoded protein: CASSLAVGGRTDTQYF.

This chain links TRBV7-8 with TRBJ1-2; the match to TRBD1 covers 7 bases. The CDR3 extends over 14 amino acids. The J segment lost 11 bases and the V segment lost 5 bases, leaving 14 bases of the junction unmatched. Per germline, CDR1 SGHVS and CDR2 FQNEAQ. The CDR3 region has the DNA TGTGCCAGCAGCGCCCCGAACAGGGGTAGTTTGTACACCTTC. Translated: CASSAPNRGSLYTF.

The V and J genes are TRBV7-9 and TRBJ2-7; the D gene is possibly TRBD2 (6 bases). The CDR3 sequence is 14 residues long. Germline lookup yields CDR1 SEHNR and CDR2 FQNEAQ (reference sequence). The V end was cut by 5 bases, the J end by 1 base, with 12 bases between. The CDR3 coding sequence is TGTGCCAGCAGCCCCGTGGGGGGTTCCTACGAGCAGTACTTC. This gives the protein CASSPVGGSYEQYF.

The J gene is TRBJ2-2, the V gene TRBV7-9; no clear D. The V and J ends lost 3 bases and 4 bases respectively, with 9 bases between them. The CDR3 is made up of 14 amino acids. The germline CDR1 and CDR2 sequences are SEHNR and FQNEAQ (reference sequence). As DNA, the CDR3 is TGTGCCAGCAGCTTCTTATCGGGCACCGGGGAGCTGTTTTTT. This encodes CASSFLSGTGELFF.